One and the same sample provided the 14 T cell receptor beta chains below, sequenced in a study of response to subunit inactivated influenza vaccine. TCRdb passed the RT-PCR reads through MiXCR, listing each CDR3 protein once. The data contain about 520,000 distinct CDR3 sequences, approximately 24% of them singletons. The sequences come from CD4+ T cells sorted from PBMCs, collected 5 days after vaccination. Source of these receptors: a man in his fifties who received an inactivated influenza vaccine.

This clonotype was observed a few times. The V and J genes are TRBV15 and TRBJ2-7; the D is unclear. Germline V CDR1 and CDR2: LNHNV, YYDKDF (reference sequence). V shed 4 bases and J shed 2 bases, with 6 bases lying between them. The CDR3 length is 12 residues. The DNA for the CDR3 is TGTGCCACCAGCACCCGTCCCTACGAGCAGTACTTC. Its translation is CATSTRPYEQYF.

This clonotype has ten or more counts. V and J are TRBV20-1 and TRBJ2-7, with 10 bases identical to TRBD1. The J segment lost 4 bases and the V segment lost 2 bases, leaving 5 bases of the junction unmatched. CDR3 length equals 14 residues. CDR1 DFQATT and CDR2 SNEGSKA come from the germline V gene (reference sequence). This chain's CDR3 is CSARPGQGNYEQYF. The CDR3 nucleotides are TGCAGTGCTAGACCGGGACAGGGGAATTACGAGCAGTACTTC.

This clonotype was observed a few times. The chain has TRBV6-2 or TRBV6-3 and TRBJ2-1; 14 nucleotides match TRBD2. The CDR3 is made up of 14 amino acids. V lost 7 bases and J lost 6; bases outside the gene matches: 2. Germline values: CDR1 MNHEY, CDR2 SVGEGT. CDR3 bases: TGTGCCAGCACTGGGACTAGCGGGAGCAATGAGCAGTTCTTC. This encodes CASTGTSGSNEQFF.

The chain uses TRBV20-1 and TRBJ1-1; possibly TRBD1 for D (6 bases). Trimming removed 1 base at V and 1 base at J, with 19 bases between. Germline V lookup: CDR1 DFQATT, CDR2 SNEGSKA (reference sequence). The CDR3 loop spans 17 amino acids. In DNA, the CDR3 is TGCAGTGCTAGAGCGGACGGACAGTCTAATTGGAACACTGAAGCTTTCTTT. This encodes CSARADGQSNWNTEAFF.

The chain employs TRBV7-2 and TRBJ1-3, with 8 bases that match TRBD1. CDR3 size: 16 residues. Germline values: CDR1 SGHTA, CDR2 FQGNSA. The V and J ends lost 1 base and 4 bases, in that order; junction bases with no gene match: 6. CDR3 sequence reads: CASSLGPDRVGNTIYF. In DNA, the CDR3 is TGTGCCAGCAGCTTAGGGCCGGACAGGGTGGGAAACACCATATATTTT.

This chain connects TRBV7-8 to TRBJ2-7; D remains unclear. Germline loops: CDR1 SGHVS, CDR2 FQNEAQ. Trimming pared 5 bases from V and 3 bases from J, leaving 8 bases between. This CDR3 is built from 12 residues. CDR3 region: CASSMTYYEQYF. DNA for the CDR3: TGTGCCAGCAGCATGACTTACTACGAGCAGTACTTC.

J is TRBJ2-1 and V is TRBV6-2 or TRBV6-3; 11 nucleotides align to TRBD2. Germline V CDR1 and CDR2: MNHEY, SVGEGT. Trimming removed 5 bases from V and 9 bases from J; junction bases left unmatched: 9. The CDR3 contains 15 residues. The CDR3 nucleotides are TGTGCCAGCAGTCGCACTAGCGGGGGCCGTGGTGAGCAGTTCTTC. Its protein product is CASSRTSGGRGEQFF.

The rearrangement joins TRBV10-3 to TRBJ2-2; D is perhaps TRBD2 (5 bases). The germline CDR1 and CDR2 sequences are ENHRY and SYGVKD. Trimming cost V 8 bases and J 2 bases, with 12 bases left between them. The CDR3 has 14 residues. The CDR3, as DNA: TGTGCCATCCAAACCGGGATAAACACCGGGGAGCTGTTTTTT. Protein: CAIQTGINTGELFF.

The genes are TRBV29-1 and TRBJ2-2; D possibly corresponds to TRBD2 (5 bases). This CDR3 is 12 amino acids long. The V end was cut by 6 bases, the J end by 1 base, with 6 bases between. Germline-derived CDR1 and CDR2 are SQVTM and ANQGSEA. This chain's CDR3 is CSVRGNTGELFF. DNA of the CDR3: TGCAGCGTCCGGGGGAACACCGGGGAGCTGTTTTTT.

J is TRBJ1-2 and V is TRBV20-1, with a possible D match to TRBD1 (5 bases). The CDR3 covers 14 residues. The germline V and J ends were trimmed by 1 base and 4 bases, with 13 bases remaining between them. The germline V gene encodes CDR1 DFQATT and CDR2 SNEGSKA (reference sequence). As DNA, the CDR3 is TGCAGTGCTAGAGGCGATGGGGGGACCTATGGCTACACCTTC. Its translation: CSARGDGGTYGYTF.

The chain carries TRBV20-1 and TRBJ1-2; 9 bases are a match to TRBD1. This CDR3 has 12 amino acids. The junction had 12 bases not matched to a gene; V was cut back by 5 bases and J by 14 bases. The germline V gene has CDR1 DFQATT and CDR2 SNEGSKA (reference sequence). The CDR3 protein is CSAPGTGHPGTF. The CDR3 nucleotides are TGCAGTGCTCCCGGGACAGGGCATCCGGGGACCTTC.

CDR3 region: CAISDGTGGMGDTQYF. The CDR3 nucleotides are TGTGCCATCAGTGACGGGACAGGGGGCATGGGGGATACGCAGTATTTT. The genes are TRBV10-3 and TRBJ2-3; 12 bases agree with TRBD1. The CDR3 covers 16 residues. CDR1 is ENHRY, CDR2 SYGVKD, per germline. Losses at the gene ends were 3 bases for V and 6 bases for J; bases not matched to a gene: 7.

The rearrangement uses TRBV28 and TRBJ2-3, with D unresolved. The germline CDR1 and CDR2 sequences are MDHEN and SYDVKM. This CDR3 contains 14 residues. V lost 3 bases and J 6 bases, leaving 13 bases between the germline ends. CDR3 sequence: CASSLWQLSDTQYF. The CDR3 DNA reads as TGTGCCAGCAGTTTGTGGCAGCTCAGCGATACGCAGTATTTT.

In this sample, this clonotype turned up a few times. Written as DNA, the CDR3 is TGTGCCAGCAGTAGTCGACAGGGCTCAGATACGCAGTATTTT. Amino acids: CASSSRQGSDTQYF. The rearrangement links TRBV7-9 to TRBJ2-3, with 7 bases matching TRBD1. Looked up from germline, CDR1 is SEHNR and CDR2 is FQNEAQ (reference sequence). With V trimmed by 6 bases and J by 4 bases, 7 bases remained unmatched. The CDR3 has 14 amino acids.